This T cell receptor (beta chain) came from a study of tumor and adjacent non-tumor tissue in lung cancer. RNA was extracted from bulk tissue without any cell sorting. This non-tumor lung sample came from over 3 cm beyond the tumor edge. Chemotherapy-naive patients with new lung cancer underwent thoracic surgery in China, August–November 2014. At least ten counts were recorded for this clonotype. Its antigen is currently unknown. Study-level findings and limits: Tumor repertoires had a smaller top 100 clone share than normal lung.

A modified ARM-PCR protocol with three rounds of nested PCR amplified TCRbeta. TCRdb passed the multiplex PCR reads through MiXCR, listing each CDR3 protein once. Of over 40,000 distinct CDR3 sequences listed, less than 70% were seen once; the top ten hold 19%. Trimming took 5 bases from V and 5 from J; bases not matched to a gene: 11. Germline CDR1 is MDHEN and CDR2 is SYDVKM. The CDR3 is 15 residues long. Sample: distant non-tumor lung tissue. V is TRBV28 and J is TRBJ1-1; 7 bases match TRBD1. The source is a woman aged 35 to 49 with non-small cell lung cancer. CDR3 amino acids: CASSLGTALRTEAFF. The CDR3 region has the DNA TGTGCCAGCAGTCTCGGGACAGCCCTGAGGACTGAAGCTTTCTTT.